This TCR beta chain was found in a study of shared clonotypes between healthy human individuals. Every donor was a Caucasian adult from Nashville, Tennessee. Both CD45RO+ cells and CCR7-negative CD45RA+ TemRA cells were combined to make up CD8 memory. Sequencing was at deep level. The data were produced by immunoSEQ multiplex PCR, yet TCRdb's version contains in-frame clones alone and is incomplete. Of under 120,000 clones listed, roughly 70% are singletons. The CDR3 has 14 amino acids. The ends were cut back, 0 bases at V and 6 bases at J, with 11 bases in the middle. Germline V gives CDR1 LNHNV, CDR2 YYDKDF (reference sequence).

The chain is built from TRBV15 and TRBJ1-2; D call uncertain. Input material: memory CD8+ T cells sorted from blood. Described subset: CD45RO+ cells pooled with CCR7-negative TemRA cells. This sequence originates from a woman in her 30s in good health. CDR3 loop: CATSRDPTVDGYTF. CDR3 DNA: TGTGCCACCAGCAGAGATCCTACAGTCGATGGCTACACCTTC.